These 18 T cell receptor beta chains were sequenced from one sample in a study of cytomegalovirus exposure and HLA in healthy donors. The primer mix had 60 Vbeta and 13 Jbeta primers. TCRdb's copy holds only in-frame clones and misses some; the assay was immunoSEQ multiplex PCR. The sample records roughly 100,000 clones, around 70% being singletons. Sequenced input: PBMCs. The source is a man aged 35 to 55 in good health and CMV-seropositive.

This rearrangement joins TRBV19 to TRBJ1-5; D unresolved. The CDR3 covers 15 residues. Germline CDR1 is LNHDA and CDR2 is SQIVND (reference sequence). V dropped 6 bases and J dropped 5 bases, with 17 bases sitting between them. The CDR3 DNA reads as TGTGCCAGTAGCTTCGTTTTAGCAGAGGATCAGCCCCAGCATTTT. Translation gives CASSFVLAEDQPQHF.

The chain links TRBV30 to TRBJ2-7; weak D call: TRBD2 (5 bases). The V and J ends lost 2 bases and 2 bases respectively, with 10 bases between them. CDR1 GTSNPN and CDR2 SVGIG come from the germline V gene (reference sequence). The CDR3 length is 13 residues. CDR3 in amino acids: CAWSSGIPYEQYF. CDR3 sequence (DNA): TGTGCCTGGAGTTCGGGGATTCCCTACGAGCAGTACTTC.

This rearrangement joins TRBV29-1 to TRBJ1-2; TRBD1 matches at 12 bases. This CDR3 comprises 19 residues. Germline V gene lookup returns CDR1 SQVTM and CDR2 ANQGSEA. The DNA for the CDR3 is TGCGGCGCCCGGGGAAGGCCAGGGGACAGGGGGCAGATGAACTATGGCTACACCTTC. This gives the protein CGARGRPGDRGQMNYGYTF.

V and J are TRBV27 and TRBJ1-1; 8 bases line up with TRBD1. From germline, CDR1 is MNHEY and CDR2 SMNVEV (reference sequence). V lost 5 bases and J lost 0; bases outside the gene matches: 14. The CDR3 runs 18 residues. Here the CDR3 DNA reads TGTGCCAGCAGTCCATCGCCAGGCAGGGGGCTTGTGAACACTGAAGCTTTCTTT. Its protein is CASSPSPGRGLVNTEAFF.

Here the CDR3 reads CAKAAGGSYEQYV. CDR3 DNA: TGTGCCAAGGCAGCGGGAGGCTCCTACGAGCAGTACGTC. This chain joins TRBV13 and TRBJ2-7; TRBD2 matches at 9 bases. Germline V gene data show CDR1 as PRHDT and CDR2 as FYEKMQ (reference sequence). CDR3 size: 13 residues. V was pared by 10 bases and J by 0 bases, with 4 bases of the junction left unmatched.

J is TRBJ2-7 and V is TRBV11-2; D is perhaps TRBD2 (6 bases). The germline gives CDR1 SGHAT, CDR2 FQNNGV. V was clipped by 4 bases and J by 2 bases, with 15 bases between them. CDR3 size: 15 residues. CDR3 DNA: TGTGCCAGCAGCTCGCCGCGGGGCCGTACCTACGAGCAGTACTTC. Translating it yields CASSSPRGRTYEQYF.

In nucleotides, the CDR3 is TGTGCCAGCTCGGCCTGGGGAGGAGCCAACAATGAGCAGTTCTTC. It codes for CASSAWGGANNEQFF. The chain couples TRBV11-3 to TRBJ2-1; possibly TRBD2 for D (6 bases). Trimming pared 8 bases from V and 5 bases from J, leaving 19 bases between. Germline loops: CDR1 SGHNT, CDR2 YENEEA. The CDR3 loop spans 15 amino acids. Supplemented by reference TRBV11-3 and TRBJ2-1, the full variable domain reads EAGVVQSPRYKIIEKKQPVAFWCNPISGHNTLYWYLQNLGQGPELLIRYENEEAVDDSQLPKDRFSAERLKGVDSTLKIQPAELGDSAVYLCASSAWGGANNEQFFGPGTRLTVL.

The table lists this clone with a few counts. The V and J genes are TRBV30 and TRBJ2-4; D remains ambiguous. The V gene's germline CDR1 is GTSNPN and CDR2 SVGIG (reference sequence). The V end lost 1 base, the J end lost 0 bases, and 10 bases lay between the germline ends. The CDR3 totals 15 residues. CDR3 DNA sequence: TGTGCCTGGAGTGGTCAGGCGACAGCCAAAAACATTCAGTACTTC. Translation: CAWSGQATAKNIQYF. The variable domain in full, with the rest retrieved from reference TRBV30 and TRBJ2-4, is SQTIHQWPATLVQPVGSPLSLECTVEGTSNPNLYWYRQAAGRGLQLLFYSVGIGQISSEVPQNLSASRPQDRQFILSSKKLLLSDSGFYLCAWSGQATAKNIQYFGAGTRLSVL.

On this clone itself: This CDR3 is also generated by other DNA sequences in the sample. The rearrangement links TRBV5-1 to TRBJ2-1; a weak D match, TRBD2 (6 bases). Trimming took 2 bases from V and 3 from J, leaving 9 bases between them. This CDR3 has 14 amino acids. Germline V CDR1 and CDR2: SGHRS, YFSETQ. The CDR3 DNA reads as TGCGCCAGCAGCTTAGCGGGTAGCTACAATGAGCAGTTCTTC. This codes for CASSLAGSYNEQFF.

In its sample, this clone was seen once. This chain links TRBV14 with TRBJ1-3, with a weak D call TRBD1 (6 bases). With 4 bases removed from V and 0 bases from J, the gap between germline ends came to 13 bases. The germline CDR1 and CDR2 sequences are SGHDN and FVKESK. The length of the CDR3 is 16 residues. CDR3 sequence reads: CASSPSGGYSGNTIYF. CDR3 coding DNA: TGTGCCAGCAGCCCTTCGGGGGGCTACTCTGGAAACACCATATATTTT.

The rearrangement joins TRBV29-1 to TRBJ2-1; TRBD1 matches at 7 bases. With 6 bases clipped from V and 6 bases from J, the junction kept 8 bases outside the gene matches. Germline values: CDR1 SQVTM, CDR2 ANQGSEA. This CDR3 region has 13 residues. The CDR3 protein is CSVQGQSFNEQFF. For the CDR3, the DNA is TGCAGCGTACAGGGACAGAGTTTCAATGAGCAGTTCTTC.

The rearrangement links TRBV5-1 to TRBJ1-4; no firm D call. Germline-derived CDR1 and CDR2 are SGHRS and YFSETQ. The CDR3 is 14 amino acids. V shed 8 bases and J shed 8 bases, with 19 bases lying between them. In DNA form, the CDR3 reads TGCGCCAGTAGGAAACAGCCATCGGGGGAAAAACTGTTTTTT. Protein sequence: CASRKQPSGEKLFF. The whole variable domain, filled in from reference TRBV5-1 and TRBJ1-4, reads KAGVTQTPRYLIKTRGQQVTLSCSPISGHRSVSWYQQTPGQGLQFLFEYFSETQRNKGNFPGRFSGRQFSNSRSEMNVSTLELGDSALYLCASRKQPSGEKLFFGSGTQLSVL.

CDR3 region: CASSLARGNTEAFF. CDR3 in DNA: TGTGCCAGCAGCTTAGCACGGGGAAACACTGAAGCTTTCTTT. The chain uses TRBV7-9 and TRBJ1-1; no reliable D call. The CDR3 runs 14 residues. Looked up from germline, CDR1 is SEHNR and CDR2 is FQNEAQ (reference sequence). V lost 0 bases and J lost 2, with 7 bases in between. The complete variable domain, with remaining parts taken from reference TRBV7-9 and TRBJ1-1, reads DTGVSQNPRHKITKRGQNVTFRCDPISEHNRLYWYRQTLGQGPEFLTYFQNEAQLEKSRLLSDRFSAERPKGSFSTLEIQRTEQGDSAMYLCASSLARGNTEAFFGQGTRLTVV.

Only a few counts were recorded for this clone. The gene calls are TRBV15 and TRBJ2-1, with 9 bases fitting TRBD2. V dropped 3 bases and J dropped 8; count of bases not matched to a gene: 14. Looked up from germline, CDR1 is LNHNV and CDR2 is YYDKDF (reference sequence). This CDR3 region has 17 residues. This chain's CDR3 is CATSRATSGIFQDEQFF. Written as DNA, the CDR3 is TGTGCCACCAGCAGGGCGACTAGCGGTATATTTCAGGATGAGCAGTTCTTC.

This chain connects TRBV19 to TRBJ2-2; 12 bases agree with TRBD1. Trimming took 6 bases from V and 6 from J; bases not matched to a gene: 14. Germline values: CDR1 LNHDA, CDR2 SQIVND (reference sequence). The CDR3 has 18 amino acids. CDR3 amino acids: CASSITGTGGGMAGELFF. The CDR3 DNA reads TGTGCCAGTAGCATCACGGGGACAGGGGGCGGGATGGCCGGGGAGCTGTTTTTT.

The V gene is TRBV30, the J gene TRBJ2-5; D not resolved. Looked up from germline, CDR1 is GTSNPN and CDR2 is SVGIG (reference sequence). This CDR3 region has 13 residues. V shed 1 base and J shed 2 bases, with 8 bases lying between them. CDR3 bases: TGTGCCTGGAGTGGTACAGAGCAAGAGACCCAGTACTTC. It codes for CAWSGTEQETQYF.

The chain joins TRBV5-1 to TRBJ1-2, with TRBD1 identical over 8 bases. CDR1 is SGHRS, CDR2 YFSETQ, per germline. The V and J ends lost 7 bases and 4 bases, in that order; junction bases with no gene match: 9. CDR3 size: 14 residues. The CDR3 nucleotides are TGCGCCAGCTCCCGGGACAGGCTCCTCTATGGCTACACCTTC. Translating gives CASSRDRLLYGYTF. Variable domain in full (rest from reference TRBV5-1 and TRBJ1-2): KAGVTQTPRYLIKTRGQQVTLSCSPISGHRSVSWYQQTPGQGLQFLFEYFSETQRNKGNFPGRFSGRQFSNSRSEMNVSTLELGDSALYLCASSRDRLLYGYTFGSGTRLTVV.

The rearrangement joins TRBV21-1 to TRBJ1-1; TRBD1 was called by the table and not checked on the DNA. TRBV21-1 has pseudogene status. The CDR3 consists of 14 residues. The CDR3: CASSNSGTGREAFF. CDR3 bases: TGTGCCAGCAGCAACTCCGGGACAGGGCGTGAAGCTTTCTTT.